These T cell receptor beta chains were read from a single sample in a study of molecular identifiers for immune sequencing clone quantification. TCRdb re-called the PCR reads with MiXCR, one entry per CDR3 protein. The table records a few hundred thousand distinct CDR3 sequences, over 20% of them present only once. The specimen sequenced was naive CD8+ T cells from blood, with Jurkat cell RNA spiked in. All receptors come from a human donor in good health. Some libraries in this study had Jurkat cell RNA spiked in. The CDR3 runs from the conserved cysteine through the conserved F or W. D genes are given only for firm matches. Where a row states a size, it is once, few, many or the class of an expanded clone; other rows omit it.

V gene	clone size	D gene	J gene	CDR3 DNA	CDR3 protein
TRBV27	.	.	TRBJ2-7	TGTGCCAGCAGTCCCACGGGACAAAACGAGCAGTACTTC	CASSPTGQNEQYF
TRBV9	once	TRBD1	TRBJ1-2	TGTGCCTGCAGCCCCGGGGACAGGGGTGGCTATGGCTACACCTTC	CACSPGDRGGYGYTF
TRBV2	many	.	TRBJ1-2	TGTGCCAGCAGTGAATCTGCAGCCCCAGTATATGGCTACACCTTC	CASSESAAPVYGYTF
TRBV19	many	TRBD1	TRBJ1-1	TGTGCCAGTAGTATATCCCCGACAGGGGAGGCTGAAGCTTTCTTT	CASSISPTGEAEAFF
TRBV19	many	TRBD1	TRBJ2-1	TGTGCCACCGGACAGGGATGGAATGAGCAGTTCTTC	CATGQGWNEQFF
TRBV7-8	many	.	TRBJ2-5	TGTGCCAGCAGCTTATTATCAGGGTGGGAGACCCAGTACTTC	CASSLLSGWETQYF
TRBV27	many	TRBD1	TRBJ1-1	TGTGCCAGCAGTCCCGTGACAGGGGGGAGGACTGAAGCTTTCTTT	CASSPVTGGRTEAFF
TRBV20-1	.	TRBD2	TRBJ2-3	TGCAGTGCTAGGGGGACTAGCGGGACCAGCACAGATGCGCAGTATTTT	CSARGTSGTSTDAQYF
TRBV13	.	.	TRBJ2-1	TGTGCCAGCAGCCCCGAGGGGGGCTCGAATGGGCAGTTCTTC	CASSPEGGSNGQFF
TRBV20-1	many	TRBD2	TRBJ2-2	TGCAGTGCTAATCGGGGGGGCACCGGGGAGCTGTTTTTT	CSANRGGTGELFF
TRBV20-1	.	.	TRBJ2-7	TGCAGTGCTAGATTCCCCCGAACGTACGAGCAGTACTTC	CSARFPRTYEQYF
TRBV20-1	.	TRBD2	TRBJ2-7	TGCAGTGCTAGAGGGGGAGAAGCGGGGATCTCCTACGAGCAGTACTTC	CSARGGEAGISYEQYF
TRBV19	.	TRBD1	TRBJ2-7	TGTGCCAATAGTAAACAGGGGTCTAGGTACGAGCAGTACTTC	CANSKQGSRYEQYF
TRBV3-1	.	TRBD1	TRBJ2-3	TGTGCCAGCAGCCAGACCGGGACAGGGGTTCTCTCAGATACGCAGTATTTT	CASSQTGTGVLSDTQYF
TRBV24-1	.	.	TRBJ2-3	TGTGCCACCAGTGATTGGCGCAGGGATGATACGCAGTATTTT	CATSDWRRDDTQYF
TRBV7-2	many	.	TRBJ2-3	TGTGCCAGCAGCGAGATGCGCACAGATACGCAGTATTTT	CASSEMRTDTQYF
TRBV6-1	many	.	TRBJ1-2	TGTGCCAGCAGTGAAACAGGTGCCTATGGCTACACCTTC	CASSETGAYGYTF
TRBV7-9	.	.	TRBJ2-2	TGTGCCGGCAGCCCCCCCCGGGCAAACACCGGGGAGCTGTTTTTT	CAGSPPRANTGELFF
TRBV28	.	.	TRBJ2-7	TGTGCCAGCAGTTTTAGCCAGCAACAGTACTTC	CASSFSQQQYF
TRBV7-9	.	.	TRBJ2-2	TGTGCCAGCACCCGAGAGCAGGGGTACACCGGGGAGCTGTTTTTT	CASTREQGYTGELFF
TRBV3-2	.	.	TRBJ1-5	TGTGCCAGCAGCCAAGATCGTGGCGCGATCATCCCCCAGCATTTT	CASSQDRGAIIPQHF
TRBV4-1	.	.	TRBJ2-7	TGCGCCAGCAGCCAATCGTGGCAGGTCTACGAGCAGTACTTC	CASSQSWQVYEQYF
TRBV11-2	few	.	TRBJ2-7	TGTGCCAGCAGCGTAACAGGGCTCTCGGGAAACGAGCAGTACTTC	CASSVTGLSGNEQYF
TRBV28	many	.	TRBJ1-5	TGTGCCAGCAGTCTAGAGGTGGCAAATAATCAGCCCCAGCATTTT	CASSLEVANNQPQHF
TRBV12-3/TRBV12-4	few	TRBD2	TRBJ2-6	TGTGCCAGTCCTGGGGGACTAGCGGGCTCTGGGGCCAACGTCCTGACTTTC	CASPGGLAGSGANVLTF
TRBV11-2	once	.	TRBJ1-2	TGTGCCAGCAGCTTGACCCCATCTTTGGGGGGCGCCTACTATGGCTACACCTTC	CASSLTPSLGGAYYGYTF
TRBV28	few	.	TRBJ1-6	TGTGCCAGCAGTTCACGGCAGACCAAGTATTCACCCCTCCACTTT	CASSSRQTKYSPLHF
TRBV4-3	many	.	TRBJ1-1	TGCGCCAGCAGTTATGGGAGTTCCATGAACACTGAAGCTTTCTTT	CASSYGSSMNTEAFF
TRBV7-9	few	TRBD1	TRBJ1-1	TGTGCCAGCAGACCAGGGGGCCCCAACACTGAAGCTTTCTTT	CASRPGGPNTEAFF
TRBV4-1	many	.	TRBJ2-7	TGCGCCACCCGGGCCCCGAGCTCCTACGAGCAGTACTTC	CATRAPSSYEQYF
TRBV7-9	many	TRBD1	TRBJ2-7	TGTGCCAGCAGCCAAACGCCCGGGACAGGCACCTACGAGCAGTACTTC	CASSQTPGTGTYEQYF
TRBV4-3	many	TRBD1	TRBJ2-1	TGCGCCAGCAGTCCGGACAGGGCTTCCTACAATGAGCAGTTCTTC	CASSPDRASYNEQFF
TRBV19	few	.	TRBJ2-3	TGTGCCAGTAGTACACTTTTTTCTAGCACAGATACGCAGTATTTT	CASSTLFSSTDTQYF
TRBV29-1	few	TRBD2	TRBJ2-7	TGCAGCGCCTTGACTAGCGGCTACGAGCAGTACTTC	CSALTSGYEQYF
TRBV20-1	few	.	TRBJ2-7	TGCAGTGCAAGTCCGGGACTTGCCTACGAGCAGTACTTC	CSASPGLAYEQYF
TRBV7-2	few	TRBD1	TRBJ2-7	TGTGCCAGCAGCCTAATTCCGGGACAGGGATTCCCAAACTACGAGCAGTACTTC	CASSLIPGQGFPNYEQYF
TRBV20-1	few	.	TRBJ2-7	TGCAGTGCTAGTTCCAGCCGGTCCTACGAGCAGTACTTC	CSASSSRSYEQYF
TRBV6-2/TRBV6-3	many	.	TRBJ2-5	TGTGCCAGCGCGGGGACCTCGCCCATGGAGACCCAGTACTTC	CASAGTSPMETQYF
TRBV29-1	.	.	TRBJ2-7	TGCAGCGGGACACAGGGCTACGAGCAGTACTTC	CSGTQGYEQYF
TRBV13	.	.	TRBJ2-7	TGTGCCAGCAGCTTAGGTTTTGGGGGACAATACGAGCAGTACTTC	CASSLGFGGQYEQYF
TRBV5-6	.	.	TRBJ1-1	TGTGCCAGCAGCATTATTGAACCCACTGAAGCTTTCTTC	CASSIIEPTEAFF
TRBV28	.	.	TRBJ2-3	TGTGCCAGCACCGGAGATGGTACAGATACGCAGTATTTT	CASTGDGTDTQYF
TRBV20-1	.	TRBD1	TRBJ2-7	TGCAGTGCTAGAGATCTTTGGGACAGGGGGCGTTTAGTCTCCTACGAGCAGTACTTC	CSARDLWDRGRLVSYEQYF
TRBV27	.	.	TRBJ1-2	TGTGCCAGCAGTTTTTCGAATTGGGCAGTCTATGGCTACACCTTC	CASSFSNWAVYGYTF
TRBV5-6	many	.	TRBJ2-1	TGTGCCAGCAGCACCGGGGGGCTGTTTTATAATGAGCAGTTCTTC	CASSTGGLFYNEQFF
TRBV4-3	many	.	TRBJ1-4	TGCGCCAGCAGCCAGGATGGGGACGTTCATGAAAAACTGTTTTTT	CASSQDGDVHEKLFF
TRBV5-5	many	.	TRBJ2-5	TGTGCCAGCAGCTTAGTAATCCAGGGACAAGAGACCCAGTACTTC	CASSLVIQGQETQYF
TRBV4-1	many	TRBD2	TRBJ2-3	TGCGCCAGCAGCCAGACTAGCGGGGGCGGGACAGATACGCAGTATTTT	CASSQTSGGGTDTQYF
TRBV4-1	.	TRBD2	TRBJ2-1	TGCGCCAGCAGCCCCCTATCGGGACTAGGGGTTTACGATGAGCAGTTCTTC	CASSPLSGLGVYDEQFF
TRBV29-1	many	TRBD1	TRBJ2-3	TGCAGCGTACCCACTCAGGGGGCTGCGGCTAGCACAGATACGCAGTATTTT	CSVPTQGAAASTDTQYF
TRBV6-5	.	.	TRBJ2-7	TGTACCAGCAGCCCTAGGGTAGGTCGCGAGCAGTACTTC	CTSSPRVGREQYF
TRBV28	few	TRBD2	TRBJ2-3	TGTGCCAGCTCCCCTACCGCTAGACGGGAGGGGGTAGATACGCAGTATTTT	CASSPTARREGVDTQYF
TRBV27	.	.	TRBJ2-7	TGTGCCAGCAGTCAAGCGGTCCAGAGCTCCTACGAGCAGTACTTC	CASSQAVQSSYEQYF
TRBV28	many	.	TRBJ1-1	TGTGCCAGCAGTGAGCTGGGGGCAAGCACTGAAGCTTTCTTT	CASSELGASTEAFF
TRBV10-2	.	.	TRBJ2-7	TGCGCCAGCACCCGTTCCGAGACCTACGAGCAGTACTTC	CASTRSETYEQYF